These T cell receptor beta chains were read from a single sample in a study of blood T cell repertoires in COVID-19. The assay was immunoSEQ multiplex PCR, and TCRdb's table has in-frame clones only and misses some. The table records roughly 200,000 clones, around 85% of them present only once. Sequencing input: peripheral blood. These receptors all stem from a human donor with active or convalescent COVID-19. The donor label of this sample is uncertain. CDR3s include the opening cysteine and the closing phenylalanine or tryptophan. D genes are given only for firm matches. Some rows have no size entry. The others give once, few or many, or a class for an expanded clone.

J: TRBJ2-5; size: .; V: TRBV5-4; D: TRBD1; CDR3: CASSFGQEEETQYF; DNA: TGTGCCAGCAGCTTCGGACAGGAGGAGGAGACCCAGTACTTC
J: TRBJ1-3; size: many; V: TRBV10-3; D: .; CDR3: CAIIRGGSEGNTIYF; DNA: TGTGCCATCATCAGAGGGGGATCGGAGGGAAACACCATATATTTT
J: TRBJ1-1; size: .; V: TRBV5-5; D: .; CDR3: CASSLGLYTEAFF; DNA: TGTGCCAGCAGCTTGGGACTGTACACTGAAGCTTTCTTT
J: TRBJ1-2; size: .; V: TRBV19; D: TRBD1; CDR3: CATPTGGDYGYTF; DNA: TGTGCCACTCCGACAGGGGGGGACTATGGCTACACCTTC
J: TRBJ1-2; size: few; V: TRBV19; D: .; CDR3: CASMKAAGNYGYTF; DNA: TGTGCCAGTATGAAGGCGGCGGGAAACTATGGCTACACCTTC
J: TRBJ2-7; size: .; V: TRBV4-2; D: .; CDR3: CASSQRGGGPEEQYF; DNA: TGTGCCAGCAGTCAAAGGGGGGGAGGGCCTGAGGAGCAGTACTTC
J: TRBJ1-1; size: once; V: TRBV15; D: .; CDR3: CATSREGGRGTEAFF; DNA: TGTGCCACCAGCAGAGAGGGGGGTCGGGGCACTGAAGCTTTCTTT
J: TRBJ1-6; size: .; V: TRBV10-3; D: .; CDR3: CAISRTLKDSPLHF; DNA: TGTGCCATCAGTAGGACACTAAAGGATTCACCCCTCCACTTT
J: TRBJ1-4; size: .; V: TRBV5-1; D: .; CDR3: CASSSTRATNEKLFF; DNA: TGCGCCAGCAGCTCCACCAGGGCAACTAATGAAAAACTGTTTTTT
J: TRBJ2-1; size: .; V: TRBV5-1; D: TRBD2; CDR3: CASSSASGVYNEQFF; DNA: TGCGCCAGCAGCTCCGCTAGCGGGGTCTACAATGAGCAGTTCTTC
J: TRBJ2-3; size: .; V: TRBV5-1; D: TRBD2; CDR3: CASSPASGGQYLYF; DNA: TGCGCCAGCAGCCCTGCTAGCGGGGGCCAGTATTTGTATTTT
J: TRBJ2-5; size: .; V: TRBV3-1/TRBV3-2; D: TRBD2; CDR3: CASSQVAGRETQYF; DNA: TGTGCCAGCAGCCAAGTAGCGGGAAGGGAGACCCAGTACTTC
J: TRBJ1-4; size: .; V: TRBV9; D: TRBD1; CDR3: CASSAGQGGEKLFF; DNA: TGTGCCAGCAGCGCTGGACAGGGCGGAGAAAAACTGTTTTTT
J: TRBJ2-1; size: .; V: TRBV6-2/TRBV6-3; D: .; CDR3: CASSYRRGGQSYEQFF; DNA: TGTGCCAGCAGTTACCGGCGCGGGGGACAATCATATGAGCAGTTCTTC
J: TRBJ2-7; size: .; V: TRBV7-8; D: .; CDR3: CASSRGIVAAYEQYF; DNA: TGTGCCAGCAGCCGCGGGATCGTGGCAGCCTACGAGCAGTACTTC
J: TRBJ2-1; size: .; V: TRBV5-1; D: TRBD2; CDR3: CASFSGGPTREQFF; DNA: TGCGCCAGCTTTTCGGGGGGGCCTACAAGGGAGCAGTTCTTC
J: TRBJ2-3; size: .; V: TRBV6-2/TRBV6-3; D: .; CDR3: CASSYGSRTDTQYF; DNA: TGTGCCAGCAGTTACGGCTCCAGAACAGATACGCAGTATTTT
J: TRBJ1-2; size: once; V: TRBV4-1; D: .; CDR3: CASSQDPAGYGYTF; DNA: TGCGCCAGCAGCCAAGATCCCGCCGGGTACGGCTACACCTTC